This T cell receptor beta chain stems from a study of blood T cell repertoires in COVID-19. Study context: Samples came from the United States, Italy and Spain, spanning acute and convalescent COVID-19. Nucleic acid was either cDNA or gDNA, and it came from T cells, B-cell-depleted T cells, or PBMCs.

The junction had 10 bases not matched to a gene; V was cut back by 6 bases and J by 0 bases. The CDR3 spans 18 residues. CDR1 SNHLY and CDR2 FYNNEI come from the germline V gene. Authors' processing steps: Amplification of reference gene primers was used by the study to estimate nucleated cell counts. Sequencing was performed with immunoSEQ multiplex PCR; in TCRdb, only in-frame clones are kept and a portion is missing. Clone size and the V and J calls come from that table; the DNA yielded D and trimming. The table lists approximately 300,000 clones, roughly 90% of them singletons. This clone has more than one count but fewer than ten.

Sequencing input: peripheral blood. The chain couples TRBV2 to TRBJ1-6, with 8 bases identical to TRBD1. This sequence was found in a woman aged 35 to 49 with COVID-19, enrolled during active disease. The CDR3 sequence is CASRTDREAVSYNSPLHF. As DNA, the CDR3 is TGTGCCAGCAGGACGGACAGGGAAGCCGTCTCCTATAATTCACCCCTCCACTTT.